This entry lists 31 T cell receptor beta chains sequenced from one sample in a study of shared clonotypes between healthy human individuals. CD45RO negativity and positive selection for CCR7 defined naive CD8 cells, a population that excluded terminally differentiated effector memory CD45RA+ cells. Assay: immunoSEQ multiplex PCR; the TCRdb copy retains only in-frame clones and omits some. The sample contains under 600,000 clones, roughly 98% of which appear only once. The source material was naive CD8+ T cells sorted from blood. The receptor source for this set is a man younger than 40 in good health.

This sequence joins TRBV5-6 and TRBJ1-1, with unresolved D. Between the trimmed V and J ends, which lost 3 bases and 0 bases, there was a span of 6 bases. The length of the CDR3 is 13 residues. In germline, CDR1 is SGHDT, CDR2 YYEEEE. CDR3 DNA sequence: TGTGCCAGCAGCTCGGAGATGAACACTGAAGCTTTCTTT. Translating it yields CASSSEMNTEAFF.

The rearrangement joins TRBV29-1 to TRBJ1-1; D may be TRBD1 (5 bases). Germline assignment: CDR1 SQVTM and CDR2 ANQGSEA. Between the trimmed V and J ends, which lost 5 bases and 4 bases, there was a span of 17 bases. CDR3 length: 14 residues. CDR3: CSVFVQGPGTEAFF. DNA for the CDR3: TGCAGCGTTTTCGTTCAGGGACCGGGCACTGAAGCTTTCTTT.

This clone was found once. The rearrangement joins TRBV10-3 to TRBJ2-1; a possible D gene is TRBD2 (6 bases). Trimming stripped 9 bases from V and 4 bases from J, with 22 bases between. CDR1 is ENHRY and CDR2 is SYGVKD in the germline V gene. CDR3 length: 16 residues. DNA of the CDR3: TGTGCCATTAATAGCCCGGGAGAGGGGTTATACAATGAGCAGTTCTTC. The encoded protein is CAINSPGEGLYNEQFF.

The CDR3 sequence is CASSFRQGPNTEAFF. CDR3 nucleotide sequence: TGTGCCAGCAGTTTTCGACAGGGGCCCAACACTGAAGCTTTCTTT. The rearrangement links TRBV27 to TRBJ1-1, with 8 positions matching TRBD1. This CDR3 has 15 amino acids. The junction had 5 bases not matched to a gene; V was cut back by 3 bases and J by 2 bases. Germline V lookup: CDR1 MNHEY, CDR2 SMNVEV (reference sequence).

The J gene is TRBJ2-7, the V gene TRBV11-2, with 12 bases matching TRBD2. The V segment lost 1 base and the J segment 2 bases; nucleotides outside the gene matches: 6. CDR1 and CDR2 from the germline V gene are SGHAT and FQNNGV. The CDR3 has 17 amino acids. DNA of the CDR3: TGTGCCAGCAGCTTAGGCGTAGCTAGCGGGAGGGCCTACGAGCAGTACTTC. Encoded protein: CASSLGVASGRAYEQYF.

The V gene is TRBV29-1, the J gene TRBJ2-1; D not resolved. The V gene lost 7 bases and the J gene lost 1 base, with 11 bases spanning the gap. Germline loops: CDR1 SQVTM, CDR2 ANQGSEA. This CDR3 is 13 amino acids long. CDR3 sequence (DNA): TGCAGCGGCAAGACCCCTTCCTACAATGAGCAGTTCTTC. It encodes CSGKTPSYNEQFF.

This chain links TRBV27 with TRBJ2-7; no definite D call. Germline V gene sequence: CDR1 MNHEY, CDR2 SMNVEV (reference sequence). The CDR3 spans 13 residues. Trimming pared 3 bases from V and 0 bases from J, leaving 6 bases between. The CDR3 bases are TGTGCCAGCAGTTTGCGCCCCTCCTACGAGCAGTACTTC. Translated: CASSLRPSYEQYF.

The chain carries TRBV7-9 and TRBJ1-5, with D possibly being TRBD1 (6 bases). In germline, CDR1 is SEHNR, CDR2 FQNEAQ (reference sequence). The CDR3 is 14 residues long. Trimming stripped 5 bases from V and 4 bases from J, with 12 bases between. The CDR3 region has the DNA TGTGCCAGCAGCCCCGGACAGCCGAATCAGCCCCAGCATTTT. Protein: CASSPGQPNQPQHF.

This clone was observed once. The chain carries TRBV7-9 and TRBJ2-1; either TRBD1 or TRBD2 may supply D (5 bases each). V lost 4 bases, J lost 9 bases, and 10 bases lay in between. The CDR3 runs to 12 residues. The germline CDR1 and CDR2 sequences are SEHNR and FQNEAQ (reference sequence). The DNA for the CDR3 is TGTGCCAGCAGCTCTCGGGACCCTGAGCAGTTCTTC. This sequence encodes CASSSRDPEQFF.

The V gene is TRBV7-8, the J gene TRBJ2-3; 9 bases agree with TRBD1. Germline V lookup: CDR1 SGHVS, CDR2 FQNEAQ. The junction had 6 bases not matched to a gene; V was cut back by 6 bases and J by 2 bases. CDR3 length: 15 amino acids. The CDR3 nucleotides are TGTGCCAGCAGTCATACAGGGGGCAACACAGATACGCAGTATTTT. The encoded protein is CASSHTGGNTDTQYF.

With respect to this clone: An end of the junction does not agree with germline; a read error may underlie this. The V gene is TRBV29-1, the J gene TRBJ2-2, with D perhaps matching TRBD1 (6 bases). The CDR3 covers 14 residues. The germline CDR1 and CDR2 sequences are SQVTM and ANQGSEA. The CDR3 here is CSAEPGANTGELFF. The CDR3 DNA reads TGCAGCGCTGAACCAGGGGCAAACACCGGGGAGCTGTTTTTT.

V is TRBV7-9 and J is TRBJ1-1; no clear D. This CDR3 contains 12 residues. V was clipped by 1 base and J by 2 bases, with 2 bases between them. Germline V lookup: CDR1 SEHNR, CDR2 FQNEAQ (reference sequence). Written as DNA, the CDR3 is TGTGCCAGCAGCTTAGACAACACTGAAGCTTTCTTT. It is translated as CASSLDNTEAFF.

The CDR3 DNA reads TGTGCCAGCAGCACGGACGCCCTCTCCTACAATGAGCAGTTCTTC. Translated: CASSTDALSYNEQFF. The rearrangement links TRBV9 to TRBJ2-1; D unclear. The germline V and J ends were trimmed by 4 bases and 0 bases, with 11 bases remaining between them. Germline CDR1 SGDLS, CDR2 YYNGEE. The CDR3 is made up of 15 amino acids.

V gene TRBV27 combines with J gene TRBJ2-7, with 8 bases aligning to TRBD1. Per germline, CDR1 MNHEY and CDR2 SMNVEV (reference sequence). This CDR3 has 14 amino acids. V was pared by 2 bases and J by 6 bases, with 6 bases of the junction left unmatched. In DNA, the CDR3 is TGTGCCAGCAGTTTAACCAGGGGGCTCGCCGAGCAGTACTTC. Translated, it gives CASSLTRGLAEQYF.

The V and J genes are TRBV19 and TRBJ1-1; the D gene is possibly TRBD1 (5 bases). V shed 3 bases and J shed 4 bases, with 15 bases lying between them. This CDR3 is built from 15 residues. Looked up from germline, CDR1 is LNHDA and CDR2 is SQIVND (reference sequence). The CDR3 loop is CASSMTARVGTEAFF. The CDR3 bases are TGTGCCAGTAGTATGACAGCGAGAGTGGGCACTGAAGCTTTCTTT.

This clone has a single count. V is TRBV19 and J is TRBJ2-7; perhaps TRBD2 as D (5 bases). V was cut by 6 bases and J by 0 bases, with 12 bases left in between. Germline loops: CDR1 LNHDA, CDR2 SQIVND (reference sequence). This CDR3 contains 14 residues. CDR3 nucleotides: TGTGCCAGTAGGCCCCGGGGAACCTCCTACGAGCAGTACTTC. Its protein product is CASRPRGTSYEQYF.

The chain links TRBV5-4 to TRBJ2-5; TRBD1 matches 8 bases. V was pared by 5 bases and J by 5 bases, with 5 bases of the junction left unmatched. The CDR3 runs 13 residues. Germline loops: CDR1 SGHNT, CDR2 YYREEE (reference sequence). The chain's CDR3 is CASRDRAGETQYF. CDR3 sequence (DNA): TGTGCCAGCAGGGACAGGGCGGGCGAGACCCAGTACTTC.

This clone is a singleton in its sample. The chain is built from TRBV9 and TRBJ2-3; TRBD2 matches 9 bases. The CDR3 loop spans 16 amino acids. Germline loops: CDR1 SGDLS, CDR2 YYNGEE. With 1 base clipped from V and 8 bases from J, the junction kept 11 bases outside the gene matches. The CDR3 region has the DNA TGTGCCAGCAGCGTATTAGCGGGAGAGCGCGTGGGTACGCAGTATTTT. Protein: CASSVLAGERVGTQYF.

The genes are TRBV7-2 and TRBJ2-2, with unresolved D. The germline V gene encodes CDR1 SGHTA and CDR2 FQGNSA. This CDR3 contains 10 residues. V was pared by 8 bases and J by 4 bases, with 2 bases between. The CDR3 reads CASGTGELFF. The CDR3, as DNA: TGTGCCAGCGGCACCGGGGAGCTGTTTTTT.

This clone has just one count. The chain has TRBV14 and TRBJ2-7, with D maybe TRBD1 (7 bases). The germline gives CDR1 SGHDN, CDR2 FVKESK. The V end lost 6 bases, the J end lost 3 bases, and 18 bases lay between the germline ends. The CDR3 contains 15 residues. The CDR3 DNA reads TGTGCCAGCAGGCAAAGGGGGGACAGCCACTACGAGCAGTACTTC. This encodes CASRQRGDSHYEQYF.

The rearrangement joins TRBV9 to TRBJ2-1; D ambiguous. The CDR3 runs 15 residues. The V gene lost 0 bases and the J gene lost 7 bases, with 14 bases spanning the gap. From germline, CDR1 is SGDLS and CDR2 YYNGEE. The CDR3 DNA follows: TGTGCCAGCAGCGTAGAGGGTACACGGGCGAATGAGCAGTTCTTC. Its translation is CASSVEGTRANEQFF.

The chain joins TRBV7-9 to TRBJ1-1; D call uncertain. This CDR3 spans 14 amino acids. From germline, CDR1 is SEHNR and CDR2 FQNEAQ (reference sequence). The V and J ends lost 6 bases and 1 base respectively, with 12 bases between them. CDR3 region: CASSPAQANTEAFF. The CDR3 coding sequence is TGTGCCAGCAGTCCCGCCCAGGCGAACACTGAAGCTTTCTTT.

Concerning this clone: The sample carries other DNA sequences with the same CDR3. The rearrangement joins TRBV11-2 to TRBJ2-7; D call uncertain. V lost 2 bases, J lost 2 bases, and 4 bases lay in between. Germline V gene sequence: CDR1 SGHAT, CDR2 FQNNGV. There are 12 residues in the CDR3. CDR3 in amino acids: CASSLRPYEQYF. The CDR3 DNA reads as TGTGCCAGCAGCTTAAGACCCTACGAGCAGTACTTC.

The chain uses TRBV10-2 and TRBJ2-1; no reliable D call. The germline gives CDR1 WSHSY, CDR2 SAAADI. V lost 4 bases and J lost 2, with 9 bases in between. The CDR3 extends over 14 amino acids. The DNA for the CDR3 is TGCGCCAGCAGTGCGGAGAGCCCCTACAATGAGCAGTTCTTC. It encodes CASSAESPYNEQFF.

J is TRBJ2-1 and V is TRBV5-4, with D possibly matching TRBD2 (6 bases). This CDR3 spans 13 amino acids. Deletions cut 6 bases from V and 7 bases from J, with 14 bases between. Looked up from germline, CDR1 is SGHNT and CDR2 is YYREEE (reference sequence). This CDR3 reads CASNPFGGNEQFF. Written as DNA, the CDR3 is TGTGCCAGCAACCCCTTTGGGGGGAATGAGCAGTTCTTC.

Only one count was recorded for this clone. The J gene is TRBJ2-7, the V gene TRBV5-5; 10 positions agree with TRBD2. V trimming: 1 base; J trimming: 2 bases; junction bases outside the gene matches: 9. The CDR3 is made up of 17 amino acids. Germline lookup yields CDR1 SGHKS and CDR2 YYEKEE (reference sequence). CDR3: CASSLTSGTASPYEQYF. CDR3 DNA sequence: TGTGCCAGCAGCTTGACTAGCGGGACTGCGAGCCCCTACGAGCAGTACTTC.

The rearrangement links TRBV5-5 to TRBJ2-5; unclear D gene. Trimming shortened V by 4 bases and J by 5 bases, and 12 bases separated the two germline ends. Germline CDR1 is SGHKS and CDR2 is YYEKEE (reference sequence). The CDR3 is 13 residues long. The CDR3 DNA is TGTGCCAGCAGCCGAATCCCCATTGAGACCCAGTACTTC. Translation: CASSRIPIETQYF. The complete variable domain, with remaining parts taken from reference TRBV5-5 and TRBJ2-5, reads DAGVTQSPTHLIKTRGQQVTLRCSPISGHKSVSWYQQVLGQGPQFIFQYYEKEERGRGNFPDRFSARQFPNYSSELNVNALLLGDSALYLCASSRIPIETQYFGPGTRLLVL.

V is TRBV15 and J is TRBJ2-1, with D perhaps matching TRBD1 (6 bases). The CDR3 is made up of 14 amino acids. Between the trimmed V and J ends, which lost 3 bases and 4 bases, there was a span of 10 bases. Per germline, CDR1 LNHNV and CDR2 YYDKDF (reference sequence). The CDR3 DNA sequence: TGTGCCACCAGCAGTCCAGGGGAGTACAATGAGCAGTTCTTC. Residues: CATSSPGEYNEQFF.

The chain couples TRBV6-4 to TRBJ1-1; D is undetermined. Trimming removed 0 bases from V and 3 bases from J, with 14 bases in between. The CDR3 runs 16 residues. Germline V lookup: CDR1 MRHNA, CDR2 SNTAGT. In DNA, the CDR3 is TGTGCCAGCAGTGACTCTTTCTCGGACGGTTACACTGAAGCTTTCTTT. Encoded protein: CASSDSFSDGYTEAFF.

The chain is built from TRBV28 and TRBJ1-5; D is uncertain. The V end lost 4 bases, the J end lost 10 bases, and 11 bases lay between the germline ends. From germline, CDR1 is MDHEN and CDR2 SYDVKM. CDR3 length equals 12 residues. DNA of the CDR3: TGTGCCAGCAGTTATAACAGCTTACCCCAGCATTTT. Translation: CASSYNSLPQHF.

DNA for the CDR3: TGTGCCTGGAGTGAAGGGACAGGGCCGAACACTGAAGCTTTCTTT. Translation: CAWSEGTGPNTEAFF. This chain links TRBV30 with TRBJ1-1; 9 nucleotides agree with TRBD1. CDR1 is GTSNPN and CDR2 is SVGIG in the germline V gene (reference sequence). The trim removed 1 base at V and 1 base at J, leaving 4 bases unmatched. The CDR3 contains 15 residues.